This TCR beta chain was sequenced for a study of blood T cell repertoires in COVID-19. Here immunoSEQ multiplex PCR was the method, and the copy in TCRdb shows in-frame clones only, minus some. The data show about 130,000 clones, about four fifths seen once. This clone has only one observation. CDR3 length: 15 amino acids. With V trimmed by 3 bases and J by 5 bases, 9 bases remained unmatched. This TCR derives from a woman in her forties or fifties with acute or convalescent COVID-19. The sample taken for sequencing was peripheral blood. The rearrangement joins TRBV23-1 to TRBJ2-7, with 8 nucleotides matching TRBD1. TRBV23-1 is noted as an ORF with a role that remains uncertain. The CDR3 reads CASSQNGQGVDEQYF. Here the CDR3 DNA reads TGCGCCAGCAGTCAGAATGGACAGGGCGTTGACGAGCAGTACTTC.